The rows below give T cell receptor beta chains drawn from one sample of a study of blood T cell repertoires in COVID-19. This table comes from immunoSEQ multiplex PCR, and its TCRdb copy is limited to in-frame clones, with some not included. This repertoire shows 200,000 to 250,000 clones, roughly 87% found once; its top ten account for approximately 12%. The sequenced material came from peripheral blood. The receptors here all came from a woman between 18 and 29 years old who had recovered from COVID-19. Each CDR3 is given with its conserved first and last residue. D genes are given only for firm matches. Clone size is shown for a subset of rows, as once, few, many or a class of expanded clone.

V gene	J gene	D gene	clone size	CDR3 DNA	CDR3 protein
TRBV28	TRBJ1-1	NA	NA	TGTGCCAGCAGTGAAAGCCAGGGGTGGAGCACTGAAGCTTTCTTT	CASSESQGWSTEAFF
TRBV7-6	TRBJ1-6	NA	once	TGTGCCAGCAGCTTAATGACAGACAGTAATTCACCCCTCCACTTT	CASSLMTDSNSPLHF
TRBV25-1	TRBJ2-3	NA	NA	TGTGCCAGCAGTTCCTCCCGACAGGCAGATACGCAGTATTTT	CASSSSRQADTQYF
TRBV27	TRBJ1-1	NA	NA	TGTGCCAGCAGTTGGGCACTCCCGGACACTGAAGCTTTCTTT	CASSWALPDTEAFF
TRBV19	TRBJ2-2	NA	NA	TGTGCCAGTAGCTTTACAGGGGAGCTGTTTTTT	CASSFTGELFF
TRBV13	TRBJ2-1	NA	NA	TGTGCCAGCAGCTTAGGTACTCCGCTGGACAATGAGCAGTTCTTC	CASSLGTPLDNEQFF
TRBV15	TRBJ1-1	TRBD1	NA	TGTGCCACCAGCAGCATGATAGGGGGCGACACTGAAGCTTTCTTT	CATSSMIGGDTEAFF
TRBV3-1/TRBV3-2	TRBJ2-5	TRBD2	NA	TGTGCCAGCAGCCGAGCGGGAGGTGGGGAGACCCAGTACTTC	CASSRAGGGETQYF
TRBV5-1	TRBJ2-2	NA	NA	TGCGCCAGCAGCTCCTACAGGACCAACACCGGGGAGCTGTTTTTT	CASSSYRTNTGELFF
TRBV3-1/TRBV3-2	TRBJ2-5	NA	NA	TGTGCCAGCAGCCTTGACTGGAACCAAGAGACCCAGTACTTC	CASSLDWNQETQYF
TRBV6-4	TRBJ2-3	TRBD1	NA	TGTGCCAGCAGTGACGGGACAGGCACAGATACGCAGTATTTT	CASSDGTGTDTQYF
TRBV7-9	TRBJ2-1	TRBD2	NA	TGTGCCAGCAGCGCGCCGGGACTAGTTTTTTACAATGAGCAGTTCTTC	CASSAPGLVFYNEQFF
TRBV28	TRBJ1-5	TRBD1	NA	TGTGCCAGCAGTCTCCAGGGCAGGGGGGTTAATCAGCCCCAGCATTTT	CASSLQGRGVNQPQHF
TRBV2	TRBJ1-3	TRBD1	NA	TGTGCCAGCAGTGCTATTAACAGGGGTTCTGGAAACACCATATATTTT	CASSAINRGSGNTIYF
TRBV5-6	TRBJ1-1	NA	NA	TGTGCCAGCAGCTTGGAGCGCACTGAAGCTTTCTTT	CASSLERTEAFF
TRBV9	TRBJ1-5	NA	NA	TGTGCCAGCAGATTGACAGGCGGTCATAGCAATCAGCCCCAGCATTTT	CASRLTGGHSNQPQHF
TRBV10-2	TRBJ2-1	NA	NA	TGCGCCAGCAGTCTACAGGGTTTGTCCTACAATGAGCAGTTCTTC	CASSLQGLSYNEQFF
TRBV6-6	TRBJ2-1	NA	NA	TGTGCCAGCAGAAAAGTTATAGGAGCGTACAATGAGCAGTTCTTC	CASRKVIGAYNEQFF
TRBV7-3	TRBJ2-6	NA	once	TGTGCCAGCAGCCACCGGGGGTCTGGGGCCAACGTCCTGACTTTC	CASSHRGSGANVLTF
TRBV9	TRBJ1-1	NA	NA	TGTGCCAGCAGCGTAGTCGCCTTGGGGGGGCCGAACACTGAAGCTTTCTTT	CASSVVALGGPNTEAFF
TRBV29-1	TRBJ2-1	TRBD2	NA	TGCAGCGCCCTAAAGGGACTAGCGGGAGTGTGGTCCTACAATGAGCAGTTCTTC	CSALKGLAGVWSYNEQFF
TRBV19	TRBJ1-1	NA	once	TGTGCCAGTAGTATAGGTCGGGGGAACACTGAAGCTTTCTTT	CASSIGRGNTEAFF
TRBV9	TRBJ2-7	NA	NA	TGTGCCAGCAGCTTAAACCAGGGAGGCGAGCAGTACTTC	CASSLNQGGEQYF
TRBV25-1	TRBJ2-5	NA	NA	TGTGCCAGCAGTGAGGGACATTTCCAAGAGACCCAGTACTTC	CASSEGHFQETQYF
TRBV6-2/TRBV6-3	TRBJ2-7	TRBD2	NA	TGTGCCAGCAGTTACTCGGGACTAGCGGGCTACGAGCAGTACTTC	CASSYSGLAGYEQYF
TRBV5-4	TRBJ1-1	TRBD1	NA	TGTGCCAGCAGCTTGGATGGACAGGGGACTCCCCACCCTAAGAACACTGAAGCTTTCTTT	CASSLDGQGTPHPKNTEAFF
TRBV9	TRBJ2-7	NA	NA	TGTGCCAGCGGCGGGACAGCTCCTCTGCGGCACTCCTACGAGCAGTACTTC	CASGGTAPLRHSYEQYF
TRBV11-2	TRBJ1-1	NA	NA	TGTGCCAGCAGCTTGGGACACGGCATGAACACTGAAGCTTTCTTT	CASSLGHGMNTEAFF
TRBV28	TRBJ2-3	NA	NA	TGTGCCAGCAGTTTACCTTCTTCGGGCACAGATACGCAGTATTTT	CASSLPSSGTDTQYF
TRBV7-9	TRBJ2-3	NA	NA	TGTGCCAGCAGCCGAGTAGCAGATACGCAGTATTTT	CASSRVADTQYF
TRBV7-9	TRBJ1-1	TRBD1	NA	TGTGCCAGCAGTCAAACAGGGGGGAACACTGAAGCTTTCTTT	CASSQTGGNTEAFF
TRBV9	TRBJ2-1	NA	NA	TGTGCCAGCAGCCCACACCCTAGCAGAGACAATGAGCAGTTCTTC	CASSPHPSRDNEQFF
TRBV27	TRBJ2-2	TRBD2	NA	TGTGCCAGCAGGCGACTAGCGGGAGCCGGGGAGCTGTTTTTT	CASRRLAGAGELFF
TRBV4-3	TRBJ2-3	NA	once	TGCGCCAGCAGCCAAGAATTCGGGGGACCCACAGATACGCAGTATTTT	CASSQEFGGPTDTQYF
TRBV18	TRBJ1-1	NA	NA	TGTGCCTTTCGGAAGGGAGGGCAGAACACTGAAGCTTTCTTT	CAFRKGGQNTEAFF
TRBV19	TRBJ1-4	NA	NA	TGTGCCAGTAGTATGGGAGGGGATAATGAAAAACTGTTTTTT	CASSMGGDNEKLFF
TRBV5-1	TRBJ2-3	NA	once	TGCGCCAGCAGCCCTGAGGCTAGCGCAGATACGCAGTATTTT	CASSPEASADTQYF
TRBV6-1	TRBJ1-2	TRBD1	NA	TGTGCCAGCAGACGGGACAGGCGCAACTATGGCTACACCTTC	CASRRDRRNYGYTF
TRBV7-3	TRBJ2-2	TRBD2	once	TGTGCCAGCAGCTTAATAGGGGAGGGCCTCGGCGGGGAGCTGTTTTTT	CASSLIGEGLGGELFF
TRBV18	TRBJ2-2	TRBD1	NA	TGTGCCAGCTCAGGACAGGGATCCGGGGAGCTGTTTTTT	CASSGQGSGELFF
TRBV4-3	TRBJ2-7	TRBD1	NA	TGCGCCAGCAGCCAAGACCCAGGGGGCTACTACGAGCAGTACTTC	CASSQDPGGYYEQYF
TRBV9	TRBJ2-2	TRBD2	NA	TGTGCCAGCAGCTTCGGACTAGATGACGGGGAGCTGTTTTTT	CASSFGLDDGELFF